This T cell receptor beta chain was recorded in a study of T cell responses to AZD1222 COVID-19 vaccine. Study outcomes and limitations: With two AZD1222 doses given, Spike-specific TCR breadth and depth both rose. Just a handful of people given AZD1222 tested seropositive at baseline. In the spike-specific TCR repertoire, nearly half reportedly target unmutated variant regions. Repertoires in all cases were sampled only once the peak T cell response had passed.

About this clone itself: Its antigen is not known.

This table comes from immunoSEQ multiplex PCR, and its TCRdb copy is limited to in-frame clones, with some not included. The sample includes roughly 180,000 clones, about nine tenths seen only once; the top ten take about 1.9%. The material sequenced was peripheral blood, taken on day 0 of AZD1222 vaccination. This receptor was taken from an adult in good health.

DNA of the CDR3: TGTGCCAGCAGCCCCACTAGGGTAGGGGAGAATGGCTACACCTTC. Its translation: CASSPTRVGENGYTF. The gene calls are TRBV9 and TRBJ1-2, with D tentatively TRBD1 (5 bases). With 4 bases removed from V and 6 bases from J, the gap between germline ends came to 19 bases. The germline CDR1 and CDR2 sequences are SGDLS and YYNGEE. The length of the CDR3 is 15 residues.